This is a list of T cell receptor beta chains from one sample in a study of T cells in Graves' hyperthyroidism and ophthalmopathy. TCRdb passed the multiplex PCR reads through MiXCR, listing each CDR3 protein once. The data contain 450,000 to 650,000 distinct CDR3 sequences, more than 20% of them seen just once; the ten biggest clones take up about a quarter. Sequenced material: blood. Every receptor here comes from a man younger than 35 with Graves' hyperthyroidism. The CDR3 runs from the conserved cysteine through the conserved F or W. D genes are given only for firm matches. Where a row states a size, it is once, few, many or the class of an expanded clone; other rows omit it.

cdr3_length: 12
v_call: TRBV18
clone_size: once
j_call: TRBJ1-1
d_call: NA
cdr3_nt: TGTGCCAGCTCACCAAGCAGGACTGAAGCTGTCTTT
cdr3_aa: CASSPSRTEAVF

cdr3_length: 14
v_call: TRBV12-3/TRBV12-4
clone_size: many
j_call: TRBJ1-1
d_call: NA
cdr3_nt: TGTGCCAGCAGGATGACGGTGATGAACACTGAAGCTTTCTTT
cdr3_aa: CASRMTVMNTEAFF

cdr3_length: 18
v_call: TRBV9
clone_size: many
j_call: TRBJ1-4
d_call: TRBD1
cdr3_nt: TGTGCCAGCAGCGTCCAAGGGTTCGGACAGGGGGAGGAGGAAAAACTGTTTTTT
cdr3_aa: CASSVQGFGQGEEEKLFF

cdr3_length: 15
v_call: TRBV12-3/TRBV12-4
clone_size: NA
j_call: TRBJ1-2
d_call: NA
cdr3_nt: TGTGCCAGCAGTTCCTTAGGGAGGCTAAAAGAGGGCTACACCTTC
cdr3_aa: CASSSLGRLKEGYTF

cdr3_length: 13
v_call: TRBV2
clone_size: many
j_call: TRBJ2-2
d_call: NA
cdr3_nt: TGTGCCAGCAGTGAAGTTCCATCCGGGGAGCTGTTTTTT
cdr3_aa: CASSEVPSGELFF

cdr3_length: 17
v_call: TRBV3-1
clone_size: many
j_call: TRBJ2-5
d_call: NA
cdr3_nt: TGTGCCAGCAGCCAAGATAATGATAGCGGAGCTCAAGAGACCCAGTACTTC
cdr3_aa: CASSQDNDSGAQETQYF

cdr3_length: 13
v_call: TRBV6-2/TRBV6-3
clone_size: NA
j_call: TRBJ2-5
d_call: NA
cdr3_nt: TGTGCCAGCAGTTACAGAGAACAAGAGACCCAGTACTTC
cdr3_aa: CASSYREQETQYF

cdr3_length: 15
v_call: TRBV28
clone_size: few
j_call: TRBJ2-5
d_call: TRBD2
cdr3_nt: TGTGCCAGCGGCGGGAGCGAGTACTGGGAGGGGACCCAGTACTTC
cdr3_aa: CASGGSEYWEGTQYF

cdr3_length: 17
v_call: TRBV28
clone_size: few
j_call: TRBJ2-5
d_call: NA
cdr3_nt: TGTGCCAGCAGTTTCGCTGTTCGTTGGGGAGACCAAGAGACCCAGTACTTC
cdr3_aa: CASSFAVRWGDQETQYF

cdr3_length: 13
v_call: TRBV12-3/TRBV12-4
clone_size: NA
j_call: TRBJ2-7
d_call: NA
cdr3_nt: TGTGCCAGCACAATAGCAGGGGATTACGAGCAGTACTTC
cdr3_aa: CASTIAGDYEQYF

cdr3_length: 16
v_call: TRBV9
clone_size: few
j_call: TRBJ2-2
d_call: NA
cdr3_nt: TGTGCCAGCAGCGTAGGGGCGGTACCGAACACCGGGGAGCTGTTTTTT
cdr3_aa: CASSVGAVPNTGELFF

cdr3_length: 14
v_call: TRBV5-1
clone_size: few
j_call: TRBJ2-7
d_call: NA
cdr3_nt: TGCGCCAGCAGCTTGAACCGAAACTCCTACGAGCAGTACTTC
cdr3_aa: CASSLNRNSYEQYF

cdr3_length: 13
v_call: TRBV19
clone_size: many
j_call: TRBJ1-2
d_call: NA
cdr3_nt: TGTGCCAGTAGTACCCGGGGTAACTATGGCTACACCTTC
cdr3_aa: CASSTRGNYGYTF

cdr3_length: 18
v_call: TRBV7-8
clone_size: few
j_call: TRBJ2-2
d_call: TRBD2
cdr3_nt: TGTGCCAGCAGCTTTGGGGCTAGCGGGGGGGCTGCGCCCGGGGAGCTGTTTTTT
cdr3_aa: CASSFGASGGAAPGELFF

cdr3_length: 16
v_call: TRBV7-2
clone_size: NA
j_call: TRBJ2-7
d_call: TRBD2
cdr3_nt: TGTGCCAGCAGCTTAGCAGGTCAGGTAGCGGGTTACGAGCAGTACTTC
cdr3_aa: CASSLAGQVAGYEQYF

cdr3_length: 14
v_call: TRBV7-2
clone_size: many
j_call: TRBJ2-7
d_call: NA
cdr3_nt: TGTGCCAGCAGCTCAACCACAGGGCCGTTCGAGCAGTACTTC
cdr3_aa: CASSSTTGPFEQYF

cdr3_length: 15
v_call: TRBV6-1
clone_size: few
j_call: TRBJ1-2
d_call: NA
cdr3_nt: TGTGCCAGCAGTCCCCACAGGCAATTGGGAGGTGGCTACACCTTC
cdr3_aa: CASSPHRQLGGGYTF

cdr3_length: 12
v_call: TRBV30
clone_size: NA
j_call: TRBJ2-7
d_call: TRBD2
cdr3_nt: TGTGCCTCAGGACGGGGGGGGGACGAGCAGTACTTC
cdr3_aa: CASGRGGDEQYF

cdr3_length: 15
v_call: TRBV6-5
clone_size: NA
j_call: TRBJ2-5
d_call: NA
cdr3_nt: TGTGCCAGCAGTTACTCGATCCCGGGTGGGGAGACCCAGTACTTC
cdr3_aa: CASSYSIPGGETQYF

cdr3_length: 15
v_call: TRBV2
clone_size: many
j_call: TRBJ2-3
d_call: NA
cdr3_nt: TGTGCCAGCAATAGCCAGGGGCTAAGCACAGATACGCAGTATTTT
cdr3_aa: CASNSQGLSTDTQYF

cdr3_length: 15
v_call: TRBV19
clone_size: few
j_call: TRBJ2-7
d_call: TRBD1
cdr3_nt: TGTGCCAGTAGCCCCACGACAGGGCTGGCCTACGAGCAGTACTTC
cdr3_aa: CASSPTTGLAYEQYF

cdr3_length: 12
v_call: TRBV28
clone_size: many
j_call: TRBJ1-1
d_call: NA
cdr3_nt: TGTGCCAGCAGCTTGGAATTGTTTGAAGCTTTCTTT
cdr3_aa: CASSLELFEAFF

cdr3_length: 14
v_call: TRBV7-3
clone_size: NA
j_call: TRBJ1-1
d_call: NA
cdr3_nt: TGTGCCAGCAGCAAAACCGCAATGAACACTGAAGCTTTCTTT
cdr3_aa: CASSKTAMNTEAFF

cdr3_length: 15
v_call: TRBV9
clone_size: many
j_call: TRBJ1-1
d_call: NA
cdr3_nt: TGTGCCAGCAGCCTATCCGACGGAAAGAACACTGAAGCTTTCTTT
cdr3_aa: CASSLSDGKNTEAFF

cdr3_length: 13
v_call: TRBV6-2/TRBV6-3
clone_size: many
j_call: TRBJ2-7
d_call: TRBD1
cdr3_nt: TGTGCCAGCAGCTTAGACAGGGTAGCCGAGCAGTGCTTC
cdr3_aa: CASSLDRVAEQCF

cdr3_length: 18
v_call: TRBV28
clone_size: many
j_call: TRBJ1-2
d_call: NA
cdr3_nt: TGTGCCAGCAGTCCCCTGTTCGCGGGGCAGGGGATCGACTATGGCTACACCTTC
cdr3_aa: CASSPLFAGQGIDYGYTF

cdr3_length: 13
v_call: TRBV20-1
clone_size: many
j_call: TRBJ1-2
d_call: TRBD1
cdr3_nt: TGCAGTGCCACAGGGGGGCGGACCTATGGCTACACCTTC
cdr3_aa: CSATGGRTYGYTF

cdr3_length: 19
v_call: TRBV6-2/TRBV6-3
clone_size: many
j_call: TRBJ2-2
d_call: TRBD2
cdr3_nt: TGTGCCAGCAGTCTCCGGACGTTAGCGGGGGGGCCTAACACCGGGGAGCTGTTTTTT
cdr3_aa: CASSLRTLAGGPNTGELFF

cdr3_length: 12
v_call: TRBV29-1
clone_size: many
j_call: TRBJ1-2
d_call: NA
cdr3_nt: TGCAGCGTTGGACACCCCAACTATGGCTACACCTTC
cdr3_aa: CSVGHPNYGYTF

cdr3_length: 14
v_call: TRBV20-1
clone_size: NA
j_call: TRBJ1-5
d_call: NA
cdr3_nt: TGCAGTGCTAGAGTCCACAGGGCTAATCAGCCCCAGCATTTT
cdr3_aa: CSARVHRANQPQHF

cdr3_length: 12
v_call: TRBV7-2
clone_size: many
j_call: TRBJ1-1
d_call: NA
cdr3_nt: TGTGCCAGCAGCTTAGATGGGGGCGAAGCTTTCTTT
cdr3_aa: CASSLDGGEAFF

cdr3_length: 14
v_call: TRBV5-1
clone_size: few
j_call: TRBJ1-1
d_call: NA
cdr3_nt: TGCGCCAGCAGCTTGGGACAAATTTGGACTGAAGCTTTCTTT
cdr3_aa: CASSLGQIWTEAFF

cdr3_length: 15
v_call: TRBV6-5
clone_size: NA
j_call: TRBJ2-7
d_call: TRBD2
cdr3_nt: TGTGCCAGCAGTTACTTGGCGGGAGGCTCCTACGAGCAGTACTTC
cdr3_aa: CASSYLAGGSYEQYF

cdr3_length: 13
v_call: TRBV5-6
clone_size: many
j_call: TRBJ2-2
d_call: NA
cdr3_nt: TGTGCCAGCAGCTTCCTTTGGACCGGGGAGCTGTTTTTT
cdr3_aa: CASSFLWTGELFF

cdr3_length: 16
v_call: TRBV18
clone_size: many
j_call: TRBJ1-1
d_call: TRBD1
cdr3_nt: TGTGCCAGCTCACCCACACTGGACAGGCGAAACACTGAAGCTTTCTTT
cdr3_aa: CASSPTLDRRNTEAFF

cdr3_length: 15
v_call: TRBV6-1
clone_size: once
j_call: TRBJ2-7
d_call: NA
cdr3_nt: TGTGCTAGCAGTGATCAGGCAGGGGGGATCGACGAGCAGTACTTC
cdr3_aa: CASSDQAGGIDEQYF

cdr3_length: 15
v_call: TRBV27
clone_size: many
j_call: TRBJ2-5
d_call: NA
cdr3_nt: TGTGCCAGCAGCCCCCTGGGTCAGCTGGGGGAGACCCAGTACTTC
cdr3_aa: CASSPLGQLGETQYF

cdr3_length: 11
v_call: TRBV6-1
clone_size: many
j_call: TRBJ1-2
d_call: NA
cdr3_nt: TGTGCCAGCAGTCCGGACAATGGCTACACCTTC
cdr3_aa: CASSPDNGYTF

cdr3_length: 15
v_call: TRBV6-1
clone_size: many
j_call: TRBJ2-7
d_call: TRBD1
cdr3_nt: TGTGCCAGCAGTGAATACCCGGACAGGGGCTACGAGCAGTACTTC
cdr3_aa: CASSEYPDRGYEQYF

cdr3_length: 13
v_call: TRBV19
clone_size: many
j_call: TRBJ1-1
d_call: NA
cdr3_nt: TGTGCCAGTAGTATTGCTGGGATCACTGAAGCTTTCTTT
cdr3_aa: CASSIAGITEAFF

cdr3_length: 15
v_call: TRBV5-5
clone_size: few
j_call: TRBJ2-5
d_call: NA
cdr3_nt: TGTGCCAGCAGCGTACCGGGCCCCCGGGGAGAGACCCAGTACTTC
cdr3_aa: CASSVPGPRGETQYF

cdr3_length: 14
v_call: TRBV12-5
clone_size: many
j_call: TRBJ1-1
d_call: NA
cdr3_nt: TGTGCTAGTGGTTCCGGCGGCAGTTACACTGAAGCTTTCTTT
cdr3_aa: CASGSGGSYTEAFF

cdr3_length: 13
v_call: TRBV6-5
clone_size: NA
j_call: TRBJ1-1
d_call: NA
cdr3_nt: TGTGCCAGCAGTTACCCGACAGTAACTGAAGCTTTCTTT
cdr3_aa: CASSYPTVTEAFF

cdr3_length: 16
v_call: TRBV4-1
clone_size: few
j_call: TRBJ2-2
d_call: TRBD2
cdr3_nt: TGCGCCAGCAGCCCCCGGGGGGGAGGGGACACCGGGGAGCTGTTTTTT
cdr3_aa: CASSPRGGGDTGELFF

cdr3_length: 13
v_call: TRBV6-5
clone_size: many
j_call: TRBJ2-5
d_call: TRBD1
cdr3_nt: TGTGCCAGCAGAGGGACAGATCAAGAGACCCAGTACTTC
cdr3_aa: CASRGTDQETQYF

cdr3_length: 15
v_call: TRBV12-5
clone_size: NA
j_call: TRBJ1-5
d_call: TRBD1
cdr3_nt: TGTGCTAGTGGTTTGGCGAGACAGGGAGACCAGCCCCAGCATTTT
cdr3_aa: CASGLARQGDQPQHF

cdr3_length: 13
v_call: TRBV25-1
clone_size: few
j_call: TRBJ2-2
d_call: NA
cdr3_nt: TGTGCCAGCAGTGAATTTGGTGGCGGGGAGCTGTTTTTT
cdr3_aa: CASSEFGGGELFF

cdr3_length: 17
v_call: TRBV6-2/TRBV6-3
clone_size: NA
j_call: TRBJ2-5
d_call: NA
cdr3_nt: TGTGCCAGCAGCTCCCCCGCACTCTTGCTCGGGCGCGAGACCCAGTACTTC
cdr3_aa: CASSSPALLLGRETQYF

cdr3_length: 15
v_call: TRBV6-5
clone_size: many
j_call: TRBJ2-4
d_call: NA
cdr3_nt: TGTGCCAGCAGTTACTCAGGGGGGCCGGGGGACATTCAGTACTTC
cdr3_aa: CASSYSGGPGDIQYF

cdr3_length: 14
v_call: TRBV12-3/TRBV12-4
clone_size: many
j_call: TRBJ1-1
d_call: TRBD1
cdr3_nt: TGTGCCAGCAGCTTTATTCCGGGACAGACTGAAGCTTTCTTT
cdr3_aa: CASSFIPGQTEAFF

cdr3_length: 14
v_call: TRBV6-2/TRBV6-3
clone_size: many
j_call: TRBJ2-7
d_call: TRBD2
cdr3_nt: TGTGCCAGCAGTTGGGGAGGGCCCACCTACGAGCAGTACTTC
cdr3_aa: CASSWGGPTYEQYF

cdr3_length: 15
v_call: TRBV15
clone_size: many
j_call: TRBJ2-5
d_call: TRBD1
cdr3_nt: TGTGCCACCAGCAGAGATCAGGGGGCAGATGAGACCCAGTACTTC
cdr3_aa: CATSRDQGADETQYF

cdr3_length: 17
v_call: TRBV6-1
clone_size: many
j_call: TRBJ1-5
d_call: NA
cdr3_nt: TGTGCCAGCAGTGAATCGCTGGAGGGGTATAGCAATCAGCCCCAGCATTTT
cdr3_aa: CASSESLEGYSNQPQHF

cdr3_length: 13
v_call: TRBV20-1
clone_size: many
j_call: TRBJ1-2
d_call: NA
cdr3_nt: TGCAGTGCTATAGGCCCGGGGAAGGGTGGCTACACCTTC
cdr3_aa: CSAIGPGKGGYTF

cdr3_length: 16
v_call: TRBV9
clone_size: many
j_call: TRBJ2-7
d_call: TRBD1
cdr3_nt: TGTGCCAGCAGCGTAGGGGTCGACAGGGCGATCTACGAGCAGTACTTC
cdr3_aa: CASSVGVDRAIYEQYF

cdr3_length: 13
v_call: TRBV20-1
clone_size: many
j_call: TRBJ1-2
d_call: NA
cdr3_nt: TGCAGTGCTAGAGATCCTTACGGGGTGGGCTACACCTTC
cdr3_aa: CSARDPYGVGYTF

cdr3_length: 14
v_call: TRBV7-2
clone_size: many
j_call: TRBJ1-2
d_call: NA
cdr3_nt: TGTGCCAGCAGCTTAGTTGGGGTTAACTATGGCTACACCTTC
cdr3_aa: CASSLVGVNYGYTF

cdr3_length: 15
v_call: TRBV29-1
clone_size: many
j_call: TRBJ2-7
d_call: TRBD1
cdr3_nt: TGCAGCGTTGAAGTAGACGGGACAGCCTCCTACGAGCAGTACTTC
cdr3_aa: CSVEVDGTASYEQYF

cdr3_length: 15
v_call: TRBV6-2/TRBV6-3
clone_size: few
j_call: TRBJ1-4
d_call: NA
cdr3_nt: TGTGCCAGCAGTTACTCCCTTGAGATAGGGGAAAAACTGTTTTTT
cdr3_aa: CASSYSLEIGEKLFF

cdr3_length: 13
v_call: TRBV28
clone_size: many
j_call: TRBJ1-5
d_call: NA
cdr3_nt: TGTGCCAGCAGTTTACGGTCGGGTCAGCCCCAGCATTTT
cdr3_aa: CASSLRSGQPQHF